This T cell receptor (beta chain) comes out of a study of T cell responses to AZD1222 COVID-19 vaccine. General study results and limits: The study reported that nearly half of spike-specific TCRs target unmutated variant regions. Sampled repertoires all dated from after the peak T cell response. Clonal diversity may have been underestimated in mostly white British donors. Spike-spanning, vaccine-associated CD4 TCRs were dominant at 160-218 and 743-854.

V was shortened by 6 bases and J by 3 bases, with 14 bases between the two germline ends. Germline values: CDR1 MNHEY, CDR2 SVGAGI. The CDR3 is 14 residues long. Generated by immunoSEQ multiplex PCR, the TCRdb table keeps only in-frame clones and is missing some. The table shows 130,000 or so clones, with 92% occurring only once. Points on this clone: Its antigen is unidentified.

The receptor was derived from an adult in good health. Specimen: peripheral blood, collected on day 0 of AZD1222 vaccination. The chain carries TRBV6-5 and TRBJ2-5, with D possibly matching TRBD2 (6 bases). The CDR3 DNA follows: TGTGCCAGCAGCCGTACGGGACTCAAAGAGACCCAGTACTTC. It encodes CASSRTGLKETQYF.